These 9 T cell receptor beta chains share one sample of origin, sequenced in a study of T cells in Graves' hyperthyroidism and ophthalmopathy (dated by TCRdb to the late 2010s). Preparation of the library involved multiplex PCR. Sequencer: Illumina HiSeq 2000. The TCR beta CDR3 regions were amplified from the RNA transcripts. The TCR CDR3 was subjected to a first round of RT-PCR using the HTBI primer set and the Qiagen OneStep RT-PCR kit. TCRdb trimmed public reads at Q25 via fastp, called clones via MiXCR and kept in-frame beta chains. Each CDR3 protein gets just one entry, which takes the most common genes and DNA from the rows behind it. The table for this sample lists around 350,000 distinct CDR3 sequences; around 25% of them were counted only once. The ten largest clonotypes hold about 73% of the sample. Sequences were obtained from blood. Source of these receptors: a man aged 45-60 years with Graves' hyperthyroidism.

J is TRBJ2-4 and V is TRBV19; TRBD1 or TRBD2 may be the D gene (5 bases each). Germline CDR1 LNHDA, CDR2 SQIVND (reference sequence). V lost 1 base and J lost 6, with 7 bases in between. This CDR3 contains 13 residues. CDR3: CASSIAGRNIQYF. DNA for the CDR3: TGTGCCAGTAGTATAGCAGGGAGAAACATTCAGTACTTC.

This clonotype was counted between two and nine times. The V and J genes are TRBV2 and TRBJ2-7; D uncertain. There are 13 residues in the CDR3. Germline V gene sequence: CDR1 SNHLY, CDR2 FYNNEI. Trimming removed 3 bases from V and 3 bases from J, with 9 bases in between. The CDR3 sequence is CASSDSPFYEQYF. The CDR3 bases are TGTGCCAGCAGTGACTCGCCGTTCTACGAGCAGTACTTC.

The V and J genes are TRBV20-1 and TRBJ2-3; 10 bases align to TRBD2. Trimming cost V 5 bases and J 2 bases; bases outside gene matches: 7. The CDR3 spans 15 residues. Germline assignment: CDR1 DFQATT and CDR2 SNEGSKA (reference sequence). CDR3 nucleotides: TGCAGTGCTGGCAGGACTAGCGGAGACACAGATACGCAGTATTTT. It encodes CSAGRTSGDTDTQYF.

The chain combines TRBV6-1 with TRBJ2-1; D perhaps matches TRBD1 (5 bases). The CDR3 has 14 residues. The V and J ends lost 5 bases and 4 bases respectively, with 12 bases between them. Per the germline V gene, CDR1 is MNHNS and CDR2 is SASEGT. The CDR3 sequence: CASSPDIEYNEQFF. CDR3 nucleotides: TGTGCCAGCAGTCCGGACATAGAATACAATGAGCAGTTCTTC.

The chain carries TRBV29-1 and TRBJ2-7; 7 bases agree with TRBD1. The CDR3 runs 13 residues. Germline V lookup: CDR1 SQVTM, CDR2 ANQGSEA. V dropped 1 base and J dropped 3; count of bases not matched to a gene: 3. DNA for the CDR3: TGCAGCGTTGAAGCAGGGGGTAACTACGAGCAGTACTTC. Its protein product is CSVEAGGNYEQYF.

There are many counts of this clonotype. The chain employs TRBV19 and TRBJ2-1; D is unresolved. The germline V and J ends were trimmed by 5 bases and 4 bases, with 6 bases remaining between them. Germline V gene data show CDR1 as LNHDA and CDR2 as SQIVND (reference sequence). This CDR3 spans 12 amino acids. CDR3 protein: CASSPSYNEQFF. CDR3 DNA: TGTGCCAGTAGTCCCTCTTACAATGAGCAGTTCTTC. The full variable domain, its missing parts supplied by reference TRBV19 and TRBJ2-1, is DGGITQSPKYLFRKEGQNVTLSCEQNLNHDAMYWYRQDPGQGLRLIYYSQIVNDFQKGDIAEGYSVSREKKESFPLTVTSAQKNPTAFYLCASSPSYNEQFFGPGTRLTVL.

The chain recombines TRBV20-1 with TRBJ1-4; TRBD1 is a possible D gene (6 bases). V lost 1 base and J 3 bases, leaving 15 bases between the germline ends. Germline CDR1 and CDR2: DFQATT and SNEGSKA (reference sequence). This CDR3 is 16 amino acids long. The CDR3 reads CSARVPSGGSNEKLFF. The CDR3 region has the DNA TGCAGTGCTAGAGTCCCTTCTGGGGGCTCTAATGAAAAACTGTTTTTT.

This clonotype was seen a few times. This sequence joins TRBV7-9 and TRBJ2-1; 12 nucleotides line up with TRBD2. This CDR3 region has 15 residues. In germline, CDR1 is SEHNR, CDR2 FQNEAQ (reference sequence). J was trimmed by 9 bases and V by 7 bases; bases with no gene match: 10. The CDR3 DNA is TGTGCCAGCACCCACCTGACTAGCGGGAGTGCTGAGCAGTTCTTC. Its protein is CASTHLTSGSAEQFF.

In nucleotides, the CDR3 is TGTGCCAGCAGCTTGGTCAGATATACTGAGCAGTTCTTC. As protein: CASSLVRYTEQFF. The chain has TRBV5-6 and TRBJ2-1; D gene ambiguous. Germline V CDR1 and CDR2: SGHDT, YYEEEE. V gave up 0 bases and J gave up 9 bases, with 10 bases separating them. The CDR3 sequence is 13 residues long.